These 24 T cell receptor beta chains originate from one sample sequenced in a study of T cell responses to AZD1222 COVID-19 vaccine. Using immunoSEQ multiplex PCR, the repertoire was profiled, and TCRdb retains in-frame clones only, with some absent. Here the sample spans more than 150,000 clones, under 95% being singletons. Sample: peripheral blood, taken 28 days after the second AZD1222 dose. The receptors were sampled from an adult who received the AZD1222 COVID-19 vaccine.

The CDR3 DNA reads as TGTGCCAGTAGTTTAAGACAGACTACCTACGAGCAGTACTTC. Protein: CASSLRQTTYEQYF. The rearrangement uses TRBV19 and TRBJ2-7; D might be TRBD1 or TRBD2, each matching 5 bases. The CDR3 has 14 amino acids. The germline V gene encodes CDR1 LNHDA and CDR2 SQIVND (reference sequence). Trimming took off 5 bases at V and 2 bases at J, with 13 bases between the two ends.

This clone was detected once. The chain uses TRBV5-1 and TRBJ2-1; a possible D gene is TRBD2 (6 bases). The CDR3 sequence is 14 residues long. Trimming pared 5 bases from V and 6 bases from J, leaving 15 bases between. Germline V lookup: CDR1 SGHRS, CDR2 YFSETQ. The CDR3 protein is CASRGGLGGNEQFF. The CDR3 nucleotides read TGCGCCAGCAGGGGAGGTCTTGGGGGCAATGAGCAGTTCTTC.

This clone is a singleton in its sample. For the CDR3, the DNA is TGTGCCAGCAGGCCGGGGGTAACTAATGAAAAACTGTTTTTT. It is translated as CASRPGVTNEKLFF. The V call is TRBV2, the J call TRBJ1-4; D is perhaps TRBD1 (5 bases). The CDR3 totals 14 residues. V lost 6 bases, J lost 1 base, and 9 bases lay in between. Germline V gene lookup returns CDR1 SNHLY and CDR2 FYNNEI.

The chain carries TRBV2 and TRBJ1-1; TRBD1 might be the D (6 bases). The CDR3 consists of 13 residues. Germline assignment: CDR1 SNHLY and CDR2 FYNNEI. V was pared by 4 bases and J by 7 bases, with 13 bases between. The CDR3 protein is CASSGSRGGEAFF. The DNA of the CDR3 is TGTGCCAGCAGTGGGTCCAGGGGTGGTGAAGCTTTCTTT. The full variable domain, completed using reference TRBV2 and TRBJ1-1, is EPEVTQTPSHQVTQMGQEVILRCVPISNHLYFYWYRQILGQKVEFLVSFYNNEISEKSEIFDDQFSVERPDGSNFTLKIRSTKLEDSAMYFCASSGSRGGEAFFGQGTRLTVV.

The CDR3 DNA follows: TGTGCCAGCAGCCCCATGCGGGACAGGGATCATGAAAAACTGTTTTTT. This translates into CASSPMRDRDHEKLFF. J is TRBJ1-4 and V is TRBV9; 9 bases are a match to TRBD1. Per the germline V gene, CDR1 is SGDLS and CDR2 is YYNGEE. CDR3 size: 16 residues. With V trimmed by 4 bases and J by 6 bases, 10 bases remained unmatched.

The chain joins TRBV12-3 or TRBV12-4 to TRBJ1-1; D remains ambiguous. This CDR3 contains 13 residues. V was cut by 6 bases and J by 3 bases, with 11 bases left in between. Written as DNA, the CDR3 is TGTGCCAGCAGCAGCTTGACATACACTGAAGCTTTCTTT. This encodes CASSSLTYTEAFF.

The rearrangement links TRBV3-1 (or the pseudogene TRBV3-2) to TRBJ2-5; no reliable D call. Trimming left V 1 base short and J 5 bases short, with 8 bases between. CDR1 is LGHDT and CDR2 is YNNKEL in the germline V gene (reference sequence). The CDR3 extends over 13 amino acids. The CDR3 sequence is CASSQGPGETQYF. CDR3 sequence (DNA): TGTGCCAGCAGCCAAGGTCCTGGGGAGACCCAGTACTTC.

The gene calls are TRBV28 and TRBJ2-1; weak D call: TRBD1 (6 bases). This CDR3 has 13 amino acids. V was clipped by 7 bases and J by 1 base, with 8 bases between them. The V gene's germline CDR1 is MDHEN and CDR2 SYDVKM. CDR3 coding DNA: TGTGCCAGCAAGGACAGTTCCTACAATGAGCAGTTCTTC. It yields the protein CASKDSSYNEQFF.

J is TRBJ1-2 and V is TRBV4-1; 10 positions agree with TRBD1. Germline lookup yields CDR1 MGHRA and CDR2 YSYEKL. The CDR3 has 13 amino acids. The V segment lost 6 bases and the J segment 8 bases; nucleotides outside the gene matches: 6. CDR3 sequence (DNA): TGCGCCAGCAGACAGACAGGGGGCGGCGGCTACACCTTC. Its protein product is CASRQTGGGGYTF.

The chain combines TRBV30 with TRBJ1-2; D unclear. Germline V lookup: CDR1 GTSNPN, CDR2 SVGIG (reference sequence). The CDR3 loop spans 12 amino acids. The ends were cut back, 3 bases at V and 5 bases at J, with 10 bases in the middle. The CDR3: CAWSLGGYGYTF. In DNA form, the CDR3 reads TGTGCCTGGAGCTTGGGTGGATATGGCTACACCTTC.

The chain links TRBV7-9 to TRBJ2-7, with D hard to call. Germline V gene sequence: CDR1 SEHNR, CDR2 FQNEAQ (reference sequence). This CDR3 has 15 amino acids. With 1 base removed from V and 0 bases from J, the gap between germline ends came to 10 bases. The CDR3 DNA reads TGTGCCAGCAGCTTAGTTTTCACAGCCTCCTACGAGCAGTACTTC. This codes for CASSLVFTASYEQYF.

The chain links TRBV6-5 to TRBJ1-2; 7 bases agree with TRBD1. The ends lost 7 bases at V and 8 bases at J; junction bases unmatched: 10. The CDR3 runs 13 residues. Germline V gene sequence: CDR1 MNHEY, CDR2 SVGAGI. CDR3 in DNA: TGTGCCAGCACCGGGACAGTTGGAAGGGGCTACACCTTC. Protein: CASTGTVGRGYTF.

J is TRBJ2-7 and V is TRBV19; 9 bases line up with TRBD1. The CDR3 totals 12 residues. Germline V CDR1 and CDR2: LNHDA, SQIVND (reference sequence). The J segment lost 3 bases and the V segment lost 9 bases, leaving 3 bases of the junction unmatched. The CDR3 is CASGQGSYEQYF. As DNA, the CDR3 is TGTGCCAGCGGACAGGGGAGCTACGAGCAGTACTTC.

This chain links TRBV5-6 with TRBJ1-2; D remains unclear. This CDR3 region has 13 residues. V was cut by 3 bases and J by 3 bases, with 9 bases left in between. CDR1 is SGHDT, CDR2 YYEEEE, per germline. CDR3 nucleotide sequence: TGTGCCAGCAGCTCGGGAACCTACTATGGCTACACCTTC. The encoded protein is CASSSGTYYGYTF.

The CDR3 loop is CASSVPMSNQPQHF. DNA for the CDR3: TGTGCCAGTAGTGTCCCGATGAGCAATCAGCCCCAGCATTTT. The chain recombines TRBV19 with TRBJ1-5; D remains ambiguous. Germline loops: CDR1 LNHDA, CDR2 SQIVND (reference sequence). The CDR3 is 14 residues long. The V gene lost 5 bases and the J gene lost 1 base, with 9 bases spanning the gap.

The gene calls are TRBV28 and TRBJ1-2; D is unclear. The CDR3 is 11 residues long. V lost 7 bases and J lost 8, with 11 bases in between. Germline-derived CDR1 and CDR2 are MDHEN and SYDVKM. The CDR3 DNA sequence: TGTGCCAGCACCCATTTGAAAGGCTACACCTTC. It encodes CASTHLKGYTF.

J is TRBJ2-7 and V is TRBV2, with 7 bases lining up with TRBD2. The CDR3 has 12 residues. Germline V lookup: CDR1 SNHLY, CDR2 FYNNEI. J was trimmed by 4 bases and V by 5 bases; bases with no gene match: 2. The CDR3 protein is CASSRLAYEQYF. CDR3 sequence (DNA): TGTGCCAGCAGTCGACTAGCATACGAGCAGTACTTC.

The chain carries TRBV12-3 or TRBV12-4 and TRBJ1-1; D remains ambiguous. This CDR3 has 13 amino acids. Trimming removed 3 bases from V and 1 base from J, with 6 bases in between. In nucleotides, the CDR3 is TGTGCCAGCAGTTTGAGACGGAACACTGAAGCTTTCTTT. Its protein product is CASSLRRNTEAFF.

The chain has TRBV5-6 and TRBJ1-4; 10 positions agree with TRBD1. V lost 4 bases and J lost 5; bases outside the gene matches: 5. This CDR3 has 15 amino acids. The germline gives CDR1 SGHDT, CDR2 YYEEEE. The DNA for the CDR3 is TGTGCCAGCAGCGAATTGGGACAGGGGAATGAAAAACTGTTTTTT. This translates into CASSELGQGNEKLFF. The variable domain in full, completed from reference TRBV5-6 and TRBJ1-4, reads DAGVTQSPTHLIKTRGQQVTLRCSPKSGHDTVSWYQQALGQGPQFIFQYYEEEERQRGNFPDRFSGHQFPNYSSELNVNALLLGDSALYLCASSELGQGNEKLFFGSGTQLSVL.

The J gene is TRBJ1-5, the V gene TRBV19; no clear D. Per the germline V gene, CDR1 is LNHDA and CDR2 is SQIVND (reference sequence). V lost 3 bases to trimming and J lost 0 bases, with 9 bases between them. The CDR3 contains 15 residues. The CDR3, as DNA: TGTGCCAGTAGTATCGTACAGTATAGCAATCAGCCCCAGCATTTT. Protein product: CASSIVQYSNQPQHF.

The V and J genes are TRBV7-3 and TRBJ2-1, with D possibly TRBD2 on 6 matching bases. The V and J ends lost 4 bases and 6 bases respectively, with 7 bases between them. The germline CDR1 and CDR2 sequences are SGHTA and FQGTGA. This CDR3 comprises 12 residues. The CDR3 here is CASSSEGNEQFF. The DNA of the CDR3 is TGTGCCAGCAGCTCGGAGGGCAATGAGCAGTTCTTC.

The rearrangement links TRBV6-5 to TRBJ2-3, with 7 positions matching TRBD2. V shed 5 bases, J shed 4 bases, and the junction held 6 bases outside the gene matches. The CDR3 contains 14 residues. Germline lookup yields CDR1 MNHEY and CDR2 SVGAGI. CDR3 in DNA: TGTGCCAGCAGTAGGGGCGGGAGCTCAGATACGCAGTATTTT. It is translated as CASSRGGSSDTQYF.

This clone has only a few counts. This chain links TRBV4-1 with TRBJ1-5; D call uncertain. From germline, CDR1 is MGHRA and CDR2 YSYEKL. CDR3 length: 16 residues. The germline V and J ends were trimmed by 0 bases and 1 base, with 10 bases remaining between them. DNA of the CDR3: TGCGCCAGCAGCCAAGAAGGGAGTGGCAGCAATCAGCCCCAGCATTTT. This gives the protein CASSQEGSGSNQPQHF.

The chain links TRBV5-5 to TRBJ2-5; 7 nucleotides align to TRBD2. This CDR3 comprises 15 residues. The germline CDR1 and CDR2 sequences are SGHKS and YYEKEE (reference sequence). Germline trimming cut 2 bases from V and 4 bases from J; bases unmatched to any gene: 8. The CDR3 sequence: CASSLIGLAGETQYF. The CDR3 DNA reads TGTGCCAGCAGCTTAATCGGATTAGCGGGAGAGACCCAGTACTTC.